The 20 T cell receptor beta chains in this list originate from one sample, sequenced in a study of T cells in Graves' hyperthyroidism and ophthalmopathy. Amplified TCR beta CDR3 regions derived from RNA transcripts. The TCR CDR3 first-round RT-PCR relied on the HTBI primer set. TCRdb re-derived calls from the multiplex PCR reads in MiXCR, one entry per CDR3 protein. The repertoire holds around 340,000 distinct CDR3 sequences, with 15% to 20% as singletons. Sequencing was carried out using blood. The origin of the receptors is a woman between 45 and 60 years old with Graves' hyperthyroidism.

This clonotype was counted at least ten times. This sequence joins TRBV9 and TRBJ2-7; possibly TRBD2 for D (5 bases). Germline V gene lookup returns CDR1 SGDLS and CDR2 YYNGEE. This CDR3 contains 15 residues. V was clipped by 0 bases and J by 1 base, with 11 bases between them. CDR3 region: CASSVAGLASYEQYF. CDR3 DNA sequence: TGTGCCAGCAGCGTAGCTGGACTTGCGTCCTACGAGCAGTACTTC.

This clonotype was seen ten or more times. CDR3 DNA sequence: TGTGCCAGCAGCCCAACAGGGGGCTTAGGGGATACGCAGTATTTT. This gives the protein CASSPTGGLGDTQYF. This chain joins TRBV27 and TRBJ2-3; 9 bases fit TRBD1. The J segment lost 6 bases and the V segment lost 6 bases, leaving 10 bases of the junction unmatched. CDR1 is MNHEY, CDR2 SMNVEV, per germline (reference sequence). CDR3 length equals 15 residues.

This clonotype was recorded a few times. The CDR3 nucleotides are TGTGCCAGCAGCTTAGTCGGCGAGCGGGGGGGCGTGAATGAGCAGTTCTTC. Protein product: CASSLVGERGGVNEQFF. The chain carries TRBV7-9 and TRBJ2-1; 10 bases are a match to TRBD2. Germline loops: CDR1 SEHNR, CDR2 FQNEAQ (reference sequence). This CDR3 region has 17 residues. The ends lost 1 base at V and 7 bases at J; junction bases unmatched: 10.

This clonotype has ten or more counts. The J gene is TRBJ1-3, the V gene TRBV5-1, with a weak D call TRBD1 (5 bases). The CDR3 has 16 amino acids. Trimming removed 4 bases at V and 0 bases at J, with 14 bases between. Germline CDR1 SGHRS, CDR2 YFSETQ. CDR3 sequence: CASSPGDSSSGNTIYF. As DNA, the CDR3 is TGCGCCAGCAGCCCGGGCGACAGCAGCTCTGGAAACACCATATATTTT.

The chain links TRBV20-1 to TRBJ2-3, with TRBD2 as a possible D gene (6 bases). This CDR3 comprises 15 residues. V was trimmed by 5 bases and J by 6 bases, leaving 21 bases between them. Per the germline V gene, CDR1 is DFQATT and CDR2 is SNEGSKA (reference sequence). The CDR3 DNA is TGCAGTGCTGCAGGAGGGCTAGCGTCGATTGATACGCAGTATTTT. Its protein product is CSAAGGLASIDTQYF.

This clonotype was counted ten times or more. The chain employs TRBV28 and TRBJ2-7; 11 bases map to TRBD2. CDR1 is MDHEN and CDR2 is SYDVKM in the germline V gene. The CDR3 is made up of 15 amino acids. J gave up 0 bases and V 5 bases, and 3 bases lay outside the gene matches. The CDR3 loop reads CASSVGLAVSYEQYF. CDR3 in DNA: TGTGCCAGCAGTGTGGGACTAGCGGTCTCCTACGAGCAGTACTTC.

In its sample, this clonotype was seen a few times. The chain carries TRBV5-1 and TRBJ2-2; tentative D call: TRBD2 (6 bases). Per the germline V gene, CDR1 is SGHRS and CDR2 is YFSETQ. The CDR3 totals 16 residues. Trimming took off 0 bases at V and 2 bases at J, with 11 bases between the two ends. CDR3 loop: CASSLVGGFNTGELFF. Written as DNA, the CDR3 is TGCGCCAGCAGCTTGGTGGGGGGTTTTAACACCGGGGAGCTGTTTTTT. The full variable domain, completed using reference TRBV5-1 and TRBJ2-2, is KAGVTQTPRYLIKTRGQQVTLSCSPISGHRSVSWYQQTPGQGLQFLFEYFSETQRNKGNFPGRFSGRQFSNSRSEMNVSTLELGDSALYLCASSLVGGFNTGELFFGEGSRLTVL.

This clonotype appeared many times. V is TRBV2 and J is TRBJ1-2; D call uncertain. Germline lookup yields CDR1 SNHLY and CDR2 FYNNEI. The CDR3 consists of 10 residues. V gave up 10 bases and J gave up 9 bases, with 12 bases separating them. CDR3 sequence (DNA): TGTGCCACCATTGGAGTAAGCTACACCTTC. It encodes CATIGVSYTF.

This clonotype appeared many times. The chain combines TRBV5-1 with TRBJ2-1; 7 bases fit TRBD1. V lost 1 base, J lost 3 bases, and 4 bases stayed unmatched. The germline V gene encodes CDR1 SGHRS and CDR2 YFSETQ. This CDR3 spans 15 amino acids. The CDR3 loop reads CASSLQGQDYNEQFF. The DNA of the CDR3 is TGCGCCAGCAGCTTGCAAGGACAGGACTACAATGAGCAGTTCTTC.

This clonotype showed up just a few times. The chain links TRBV10-3 to TRBJ1-2; D not certain. The CDR3 length is 14 residues. Germline V CDR1 and CDR2: ENHRY, SYGVKD. Deletions cut 8 bases from V and 1 base from J, with 14 bases between. The CDR3 spells CAIGTNPLNYGYTF. The CDR3 DNA reads TGTGCCATCGGTACAAACCCCCTTAACTATGGCTACACCTTC.

In this sample, this clonotype turned up many times. V and J are TRBV20-1 and TRBJ1-6, with 9 bases matching TRBD1. V lost 5 bases, J lost 9 bases, and 8 bases stayed unmatched. The CDR3 loop spans 14 amino acids. Per germline, CDR1 DFQATT and CDR2 SNEGSKA (reference sequence). CDR3 bases: TGCAGTGCTCCAGAGACAGGGGGGAGTTCACCCCTCCACTTT. This sequence encodes CSAPETGGSSPLHF.

The chain is built from TRBV19 and TRBJ1-1, with 8 bases that match TRBD1. The CDR3 totals 13 residues. V lost 11 bases, J lost 5 bases, and 10 bases stayed unmatched. The V gene's germline CDR1 is LNHDA and CDR2 SQIVND (reference sequence). This CDR3 reads CASNRQGRTEAFF. DNA of the CDR3: TGTGCCTCCAACCGACAGGGGAGGACTGAAGCTTTCTTT.

V gene TRBV12-3 or TRBV12-4 combines with J gene TRBJ2-5; TRBD2 matches 11 bases. This CDR3 is 16 amino acids long. The ends lost 0 bases at V and 5 bases at J; junction bases unmatched: 5. The CDR3 DNA reads as TGTGCCAGCAGTTTAGCTAGCGGGAGGGCCGTTGAGACCCAGTACTTC. It yields the protein CASSLASGRAVETQYF.

The chain carries TRBV7-8 and TRBJ1-2, with a tentative D call TRBD1 (5 bases). The CDR3 length is 13 residues. V lost 2 bases to trimming and J lost 6 bases, with 10 bases between them. Germline loops: CDR1 SGHVS, CDR2 FQNEAQ. CDR3 loop: CASSLLGLDGYTF. For the CDR3, the DNA is TGTGCCAGCAGCTTACTGGGACTGGATGGCTACACCTTC. The variable domain in full, completed from reference TRBV7-8 and TRBJ1-2, reads GAGVSQSPRYKVAKRGQDVALRCDPISGHVSLFWYQQALGQGPEFLTYFQNEAQLDKSGLPSDRFFAERPEGSVSTLKIQRTQQEDSAVYLCASSLLGLDGYTFGSGTRLTVV.

V and J are TRBV15 and TRBJ2-5; no definite D call. This CDR3 has 11 residues. Germline values: CDR1 LNHNV, CDR2 YYDKDF (reference sequence). The V gene lost 5 bases and the J gene lost 4 bases, with 5 bases spanning the gap. The CDR3 reads CATSPPETQYF. The CDR3 coding sequence is TGTGCCACCAGCCCCCCAGAGACCCAGTACTTC.

This clonotype has more than one count but fewer than ten. J is TRBJ1-4 and V is TRBV28; D unresolved. The CDR3 consists of 14 residues. The V end lost 2 bases, the J end lost 4 bases, and 8 bases lay between the germline ends. Germline V gene lookup returns CDR1 MDHEN and CDR2 SYDVKM. The chain's CDR3 is CASSLAQFNEKLFF. CDR3 nucleotides: TGTGCCAGCAGTTTAGCACAGTTTAATGAAAAACTGTTTTTT.

The chain uses TRBV29-1 and TRBJ2-5; 11 bases align to TRBD1. The CDR3 extends over 14 amino acids. The junction had 9 bases not matched to a gene; V was cut back by 6 bases and J by 6 bases. The V gene's germline CDR1 is SQVTM and CDR2 ANQGSEA. The CDR3 DNA is TGCAGCGTCGGGGACAGGGGGGGTGGAAAGACCCAGTACTTC. Amino acid sequence: CSVGDRGGGKTQYF.

This clonotype appeared many times. The gene calls are TRBV11-2 and TRBJ2-1; TRBD1 matches 7 bases. Germline CDR1 reads SGHAT; CDR2 reads FQNNGV. V dropped 1 base and J dropped 3; count of bases not matched to a gene: 3. This CDR3 has 15 residues. CDR3 amino acids: CASSLGDRGYNEQFF. The CDR3 region has the DNA TGTGCCAGCAGCTTAGGGGACAGAGGCTACAATGAGCAGTTCTTC.

The chain uses TRBV5-5 and TRBJ2-2; 7 nucleotides match TRBD1. CDR1 SGHKS and CDR2 YYEKEE come from the germline V gene (reference sequence). The CDR3 contains 14 residues. The V and J ends lost 4 bases and 4 bases, in that order; junction bases with no gene match: 4. The CDR3: CASSLDRVTGELFF. CDR3 bases: TGTGCCAGCAGCCTCGACAGGGTCACCGGGGAGCTGTTTTTT.

The chain has TRBV24-1 and TRBJ2-7, with D perhaps matching TRBD1 or TRBD2 (5 bases each). CDR1 and CDR2 from the germline V gene are KGHDR and SFDVKD. V was clipped by 8 bases and J by 5 bases, with 21 bases between them. There are 15 residues in the CDR3. CDR3 amino acids: CATTSRGQDLNEQYF. The CDR3 region has the DNA TGTGCCACCACCTCGAGGGGCCAAGACCTTAACGAGCAGTACTTC.